The rows below give T cell receptor beta chains drawn from one sample of a study of T cells after yellow fever vaccination. TCRdb independently ran MiXCR on the 5' RACE reads; one entry per CDR3 protein. Among around 600,000 distinct CDR3 sequences, over 9% were seen once, and the ten largest hold under 15%. The source material was PBMCs, sampled on the day of the yellow fever booster vaccination. The receptors were gathered from a young man who received the YFV17D yellow fever vaccine. Each CDR3 is given with its conserved first and last residue. The order of the fields is J gene, D gene, V gene, clone size, CDR3 DNA, CDR3 protein. The D gene is left open where the match is weak. Size values are once, few and many counts, or a class for expanded clones, and some rows have none.

TRBJ1-5,TRBD1,TRBV20-1,NA,TGCAGTGCTAGAGATGTGGGACAGGGACTCTATAGCAATCAGCCCCAGCATTTT,CSARDVGQGLYSNQPQHF
TRBJ2-1,NA,TRBV11-3,NA,TGTGCCAGCAGCTTAGGCTTCCCAGGTACTGAGCAGTTCTTC,CASSLGFPGTEQFF
TRBJ2-5,NA,TRBV12-3/TRBV12-4,many,TGTGCCAGCAGTTTACCAGGACTAACCGACCAAGAGACCCAGTACTTC,CASSLPGLTDQETQYF
TRBJ1-4,NA,TRBV4-2,few,TGTGCCAGCAGCCAAGGGGGCTTCTTGGGGGGACTGTTTTTT,CASSQGGFLGGLFF
TRBJ1-4,NA,TRBV6-1,few,TGTGCCAGCAGTGAACCGGGGAGGTATAATGAAAAACTGTTTTTT,CASSEPGRYNEKLFF
TRBJ2-2,NA,TRBV6-2/TRBV6-3,NA,TGTGCCAGCAGTGGCCGCGCAACCGGGGAGCTGTTTTTT,CASSGRATGELFF
TRBJ2-1,TRBD2,TRBV11-2,NA,TGTGCCAGCAGCCCGGGGGACGGGAGGAGGATCCACAATGAGCAGTTCTTC,CASSPGDGRRIHNEQFF
TRBJ2-1,TRBD2,TRBV7-2,many,TGTGCCAGCAGCTTTTTAGCGGGAGTCAATGAGCAGTTCTTC,CASSFLAGVNEQFF
TRBJ1-3,NA,TRBV3-1,few,TGTGCCAGCAGCCGCCAGGCCGGGACGGCTGGAAACACCATATATTTT,CASSRQAGTAGNTIYF
TRBJ2-7,NA,TRBV11-2,NA,TGTGCCAGCAGCCAGTTCAGAGGTCCCTACGAGCAGTACTTC,CASSQFRGPYEQYF
TRBJ2-5,NA,TRBV18,NA,TGTGCCAGCTCACCCCTCGATGGGTTACAAGAGACCCAGTACTTC,CASSPLDGLQETQYF
TRBJ2-2,NA,TRBV5-1,NA,TGCGCCAGCAGCTTGGCTAGTAGAGAGGAGCTGTTTTTT,CASSLASREELFF
TRBJ2-5,NA,TRBV7-2,NA,TGTGCCAGCAGCCGTATAGAGGGACGGGAGACCCAGTACTTC,CASSRIEGRETQYF
TRBJ2-7,NA,TRBV4-3,few,TGCGCCAGCAGCCAGGAAGGGGCCGGCGAGCAGTACTTC,CASSQEGAGEQYF
TRBJ1-5,NA,TRBV6-1,few,TGTGCCAGCAGCAAACCAGGGAGCAATCAGCCCCAGCATTTT,CASSKPGSNQPQHF
TRBJ2-7,NA,TRBV7-2,few,TGTGCCAGCACCTTCGGGTCCTCCTACGAGCAGTACTTC,CASTFGSSYEQYF
TRBJ2-1,TRBD1,TRBV3-1,NA,TGTGCCAGCAGCAAATTCGTAGGGGGCGCGGACAATGAGCAGTTCTTC,CASSKFVGGADNEQFF
TRBJ2-1,NA,TRBV12-3/TRBV12-4,NA,TGTGCCAGCAGTTTCCAGGGGCGGTACAATGAGCAGTTCTTC,CASSFQGRYNEQFF
TRBJ2-1,NA,TRBV4-3,NA,TGCGCCAGCAGCCAAGAAGGACCGAGCTCCTACAATGAGCAGTTCTTC,CASSQEGPSSYNEQFF
TRBJ2-3,TRBD2,TRBV20-1,NA,TGCAGTGCTAGATCTCGGGAGGGCGTTCGCACAGATACGCAGTATTTT,CSARSREGVRTDTQYF
TRBJ2-2,NA,TRBV25-1,NA,TGTGCCAGCAGTGAACGGGCGTCCGGGGAGCTGTTTTTT,CASSERASGELFF
TRBJ2-5,TRBD1,TRBV12-3/TRBV12-4,many,TGTGCCAGCAGTTTCATCGGGACAGGTCAAGAGACCCAGTACTTC,CASSFIGTGQETQYF
TRBJ2-3,NA,TRBV20-1,NA,TGCAGTTCACGCAGGACGAGGGGTTCAGATACGCAGTATTTT,CSSRRTRGSDTQYF
TRBJ2-1,TRBD2,TRBV11-1,many,TGTGCCAGCAGCTTAGGGGCGGCGGGAGGGCTGAATGAGCAGTTCTTC,CASSLGAAGGLNEQFF
TRBJ1-3,NA,TRBV3-1,NA,TGTGCCAGCAGCCAAGTAGTTACAGGGTATAGAAACACCATATATTTT,CASSQVVTGYRNTIYF
TRBJ2-1,TRBD2,TRBV6-1,few,TGTGCCAGCAGAACGACTAGCGGGATTAGCAATGAGCAGTTCTTC,CASRTTSGISNEQFF
TRBJ1-2,NA,TRBV15,NA,TGTGCCACCAGCAGAGATATGGCAGCCGGCTACACCTTC,CATSRDMAAGYTF
TRBJ2-1,TRBD2,TRBV25-1,few,TGTGCCAGCAGGGAGGGACTAGGGAGTGAGCAGTTCTTC,CASREGLGSEQFF
TRBJ2-5,NA,TRBV7-6,many,TGTGCCAGCAGCTCCCAACTCCAAGAGACCCAGTACTTC,CASSSQLQETQYF
TRBJ2-3,NA,TRBV7-7,few,TGTGCTAGCAGCTGGGGGCTAGGGGCAGATACGCAGTATTTT,CASSWGLGADTQYF
TRBJ1-5,NA,TRBV24-1,many,TGTGCCACTCTTTCGCGGATTTTAAATCAGCCCCAGCATTTT,CATLSRILNQPQHF
TRBJ2-2,NA,TRBV27,NA,TGTGCCAGCGGTAGAGTGGAGCTGTTTTTT,CASGRVELFF
TRBJ2-2,NA,TRBV5-1,few,TGCGCCAGCAGCCGGGGACGGTGGAGCACCGGGGAGCTGTTTTTT,CASSRGRWSTGELFF